This T cell receptor (beta chain) derives from a study of OX40 agonist ivuxolimab in advanced cancers. Germline assignment: CDR1 SGHDT and CDR2 YYEEEE. The junction had 10 bases not matched to a gene; V was cut back by 1 base and J by 6 bases. CDR3 length: 17 amino acids. TCRdb keeps only in-frame clones here, not all; method: immunoSEQ multiplex PCR. The repertoire includes about 72,000 clones, 89% of them detected once, and approximately 2.3% sits in the top ten. The chain recombines TRBV5-6 with TRBJ1-5; 10 bases line up with TRBD1. This receptor was identified in an adult with an advanced solid tumor such as melanoma, head and neck, liver or kidney cancer. The specimen was CD4+ or CD8+ T cells sorted from blood, collected in a trial of the OX40 agonist ivuxolimab. CDR3 in amino acids: CASSLLGDRGGGQPQHF. The CDR3, as DNA: TGTGCCAGCAGCTTGCTGGGGGACAGGGGAGGGGGTCAGCCCCAGCATTTT.